This is a list of T cell receptor beta chains from one sample in a study of PD-1 blockade in classical Hodgkin lymphoma. Profiling relied on immunoSEQ multiplex PCR, and the TCRdb table lists in-frame clones only, not all of them. This sample has 42,000 or so clones, with more than 85% found just once. This sample comprised peripheral blood mononuclear cells (PBMCs), obtained before the second cycle of nivolumab. These receptors were obtained from a human donor with classical Hodgkin lymphoma. The CDR3 runs from the conserved cysteine through the conserved F or W. A D gene is named only where the DNA matches it firmly. Not every row has a clone size; where given, it reads once, few, many or a size class.

D gene	clone size	V gene	J gene	CDR3 DNA	CDR3 protein
TRBD1	.	TRBV27	TRBJ1-5	TGTGCCAGCAGTTACGGACAGGGATGGAATCAGCCCCAGCATTTT	CASSYGQGWNQPQHF
.	.	TRBV19	TRBJ1-2	TGTGCCAGTAGTATCCCCTGGTCGAACTATGGCTACACCTTC	CASSIPWSNYGYTF
.	.	TRBV5-1	TRBJ1-4	TGCGCCAGCAGCCCCCTCACCGGGGGTGAAAAACTGTTTTTT	CASSPLTGGEKLFF
TRBD2	.	TRBV7-2	TRBJ2-7	TGTGCCAGCAGCTATCCGGGGGGGGAGCAGTACTTC	CASSYPGGEQYF
TRBD1	.	TRBV5-6	TRBJ1-2	TGTGCCAGCAGCACGGGACAGGGGGCTGCTGGCTACACCTTC	CASSTGQGAAGYTF
.	.	TRBV19	TRBJ2-4	TGTGCCAGTAGTATGGGCCCGGGGGCCAAAAACATTCAGTACTTC	CASSMGPGAKNIQYF
.	once	TRBV6-5	TRBJ1-3	TGTGCCAGCAGTTACTCCCGGGCAGTCTCTGGAAACACCATATATTTT	CASSYSRAVSGNTIYF
TRBD2	.	TRBV6-5	TRBJ2-1	TGTGCCAGCAGGATGACTAGCGGGGCAAGGGAGCAGTTCTTC	CASRMTSGAREQFF
TRBD1	.	TRBV28	TRBJ1-5	TGTGCCAGCAGCTGGGGGACAGGCATAGATCAGCCCCAGCATTTT	CASSWGTGIDQPQHF
.	.	TRBV7-3	TRBJ2-3	TGTGCCAGCAGCTTAGGGCTACGAGCGAGCACAGATACGCAGTATTTT	CASSLGLRASTDTQYF
.	.	TRBV29-1	TRBJ1-2	TGCAGCGTTGGGCAGGGGCATGGCTATGGCTACACCTTC	CSVGQGHGYGYTF